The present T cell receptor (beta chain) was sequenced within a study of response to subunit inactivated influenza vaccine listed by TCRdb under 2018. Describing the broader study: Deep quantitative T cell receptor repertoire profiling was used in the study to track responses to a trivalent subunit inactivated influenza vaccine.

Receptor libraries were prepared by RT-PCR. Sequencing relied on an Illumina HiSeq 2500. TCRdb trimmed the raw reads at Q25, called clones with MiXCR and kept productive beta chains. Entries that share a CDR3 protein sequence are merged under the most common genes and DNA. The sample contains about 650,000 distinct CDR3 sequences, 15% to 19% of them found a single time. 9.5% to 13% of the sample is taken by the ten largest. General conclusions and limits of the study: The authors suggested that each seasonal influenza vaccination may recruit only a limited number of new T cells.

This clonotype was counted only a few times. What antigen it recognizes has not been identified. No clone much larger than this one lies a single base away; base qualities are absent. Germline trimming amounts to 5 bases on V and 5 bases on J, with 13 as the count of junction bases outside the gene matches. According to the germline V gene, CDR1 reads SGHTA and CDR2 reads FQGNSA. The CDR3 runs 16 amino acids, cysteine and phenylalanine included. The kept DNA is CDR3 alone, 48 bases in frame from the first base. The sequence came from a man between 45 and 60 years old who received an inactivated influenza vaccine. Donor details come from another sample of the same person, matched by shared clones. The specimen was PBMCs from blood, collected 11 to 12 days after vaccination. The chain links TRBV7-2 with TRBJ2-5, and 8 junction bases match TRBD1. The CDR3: CASSRLGQGRVETQYF. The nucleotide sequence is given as TGTGCCAGCAGCCGACTAGGACAGGGAAGGGTGGAGACCCAGTACTTC. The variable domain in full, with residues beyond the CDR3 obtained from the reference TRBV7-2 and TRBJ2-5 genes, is GAGVSQSPSNKVTEKGKDVELRCDPISGHTALYWYRQSLGQGLEFLIYFQGNSAPDKSGLPSDRFSAERTGGSVSTLTIQRTQQEDSAVYLCASSRLGQGRVETQYFGPGTRLLVL.